Below are 28 T cell receptor beta chains sequenced from a single sample in a study of T cells expressing NK-cell markers. TCRdb re-analyzed the 5' RACE reads; it lists each CDR3 protein once, without DNA. In all, the sample yields roughly 180,000 distinct CDR3 sequences. Sequencing was performed on blood T cells: a sorted CD56 or NKG2C T cell subset, CD4+ or CD8+ T cells, or bulk PBMC T cells (not recorded which). The receptors stem from a woman between 18 and 69 years old in good health.

The chain links TRBV27 to TRBJ2-7; TCRdb's D gene call, TRBD2, goes unchecked for lack of DNA. From germline, CDR1 is MNHEY and CDR2 SMNVEV (reference sequence). CDR3 length: 16 residues. The CDR3 here is CASSFGPSGGTYEQYF.

The chain links TRBV12-3 or TRBV12-4 to TRBJ1-2; TCRdb names TRBD1, which stays unverified in the absence of DNA. This CDR3 is 13 amino acids long. CDR3 sequence reads: CASSLGFGGSYTF.

The gene calls are TRBV7-9 and TRBJ2-5. Per the germline V gene, CDR1 is SEHNR and CDR2 is FQNEAQ (reference sequence). CDR3 size: 13 residues. This CDR3 is CASSPDTPETQYF. Drawing the rest from reference TRBV7-9 and TRBJ2-5, the complete variable domain is DTGVSQNPRHKITKRGQNVTFRCDPISEHNRLYWYRQTLGQGPEFLTYFQNEAQLEKSRLLSDRFSAERPKGSFSTLEIQRTEQGDSAMYLCASSPDTPETQYFGPGTRLLVL.

The rearrangement joins TRBV5-1 to TRBJ2-2. The CDR3 runs 13 residues. The germline V gene encodes CDR1 SGHRS and CDR2 YFSETQ. The CDR3 sequence: CASSFMGDGELFF. Supplemented by reference TRBV5-1 and TRBJ2-2, the full variable domain reads KAGVTQTPRYLIKTRGQQVTLSCSPISGHRSVSWYQQTPGQGLQFLFEYFSETQRNKGNFPGRFSGRQFSNSRSEMNVSTLELGDSALYLCASSFMGDGELFFGEGSRLTVL.

The chain is built from TRBV5-1 and TRBJ2-3; TCRdb lists TRBD1, though no DNA is available to test this call. From germline, CDR1 is SGHRS and CDR2 YFSETQ. The CDR3 runs 14 residues. This CDR3 is CASSSGAAGGTQYF.

CDR3 loop: CASSVGQGLSASKNIQYF. The chain joins TRBV9 to TRBJ2-4; absent DNA, TCRdb's TRBD1 call cannot be checked. The CDR3 is 18 amino acids. Per the germline V gene, CDR1 is SGDLS and CDR2 is YYNGEE. Filled out from reference TRBV9 and TRBJ2-4, the complete variable domain reads DSGVTQTPKHLITATGQRVTLRCSPRSGDLSVYWYQQSLDQGLQFLIQYYNGEERAKGNILERFSAQQFPDLHSELNLSSLELGDSALYFCASSVGQGLSASKNIQYFGAGTRLSVL.

The V call is TRBV20-1, the J call TRBJ2-1; TCRdb gives TRBD2 as the D gene, but with no DNA this cannot be confirmed. CDR3 size: 15 residues. CDR1 is DFQATT and CDR2 is SNEGSKA in the germline V gene (reference sequence). The CDR3 here is CSASGSPSSYNEQFF.

V gene TRBV12-3 or TRBV12-4 combines with J gene TRBJ1-3; TCRdb designates TRBD1, a call that cannot be tested without DNA. The CDR3 has 13 amino acids. CDR3 loop: CASRTGGGNTIYF.

This sequence joins TRBV20-1 and TRBJ2-2. The CDR3 consists of 12 residues. Germline loops: CDR1 DFQATT, CDR2 SNEGSKA (reference sequence). CDR3 in amino acids: CSARVYAGELFF.

The V call is TRBV20-1, the J call TRBJ1-5; TCRdb proposes TRBD1, but this gene call is untestable without DNA. CDR3 length: 14 amino acids. In germline, CDR1 is DFQATT, CDR2 SNEGSKA (reference sequence). CDR3 loop: CSATLGQKNQPQHF.

This sequence joins TRBV28 and TRBJ2-1. The CDR3 sequence is 15 residues long. The germline CDR1 and CDR2 sequences are MDHEN and SYDVKM. CDR3 residues: CASNSADYIQWEQFF.

CDR3 sequence: CASSFTDRPRNYGYTF. This chain uses TRBV5-5 with TRBJ1-2; TCRdb indicates TRBD1, and absent DNA this call remains unverified. The germline CDR1 and CDR2 sequences are SGHKS and YYEKEE (reference sequence). The CDR3 sequence is 16 residues long. The complete variable domain, with remaining parts taken from reference TRBV5-5 and TRBJ1-2, reads DAGVTQSPTHLIKTRGQQVTLRCSPISGHKSVSWYQQVLGQGPQFIFQYYEKEERGRGNFPDRFSARQFPNYSSELNVNALLLGDSALYLCASSFTDRPRNYGYTFGSGTRLTVV.

V gene TRBV20-1 combines with J gene TRBJ1-3. The CDR3 sequence is 15 residues long. Germline loops: CDR1 DFQATT, CDR2 SNEGSKA (reference sequence). CDR3 in amino acids: CSARNLARLPNTIYF.

CDR3 loop: CASSPRDNSPLHF. The rearrangement joins TRBV2 to TRBJ1-6; TCRdb's D call of TRBD1 is untestable without DNA. Germline V gives CDR1 SNHLY, CDR2 FYNNEI. The CDR3 has 13 residues. The variable domain in full, completed from reference TRBV2 and TRBJ1-6, reads EPEVTQTPSHQVTQMGQEVILRCVPISNHLYFYWYRQILGQKVEFLVSFYNNEISEKSEIFDDQFSVERPDGSNFTLKIRSTKLEDSAMYFCASSPRDNSPLHFGNGTRLTVT.

The chain combines TRBV5-1 with TRBJ1-6; the TCRdb call, TRBD1, lacks DNA for checking. Germline V gives CDR1 SGHRS, CDR2 YFSETQ. This CDR3 spans 16 amino acids. CDR3 region: CASSTDRGLENSPLHF.

The rearrangement uses TRBV12-3 or TRBV12-4 and TRBJ1-1; TCRdb's D gene call, TRBD1, goes unchecked for lack of DNA. This CDR3 is 13 amino acids long. CDR3 residues: CASTTGGITEAFF.

The chain is built from TRBV10-2 and TRBJ2-5; there is no DNA to check the TCRdb D call of TRBD1. The germline V gene has CDR1 WSHSY and CDR2 SAAADI. The length of the CDR3 is 12 residues. The CDR3 sequence: CASTTRMGAQYF.

The chain has TRBV6-2 or TRBV6-3 and TRBJ2-1; with no DNA, the TCRdb D assignment of TRBD2 cannot be verified. CDR3 length: 15 residues. The germline V gene has CDR1 MNHEY and CDR2 SVGEGT. The CDR3 reads CASSRPPRGYNEQFF.

This rearrangement joins TRBV11-2 to TRBJ2-7; TCRdb indicates TRBD2, and absent DNA this call remains unverified. CDR3 length: 14 amino acids. Germline-derived CDR1 and CDR2 are SGHAT and FQNNGV. CDR3 loop: CASSPGLASLEQYF.

The chain employs TRBV7-2 and TRBJ2-7. The germline gives CDR1 SGHTA, CDR2 FQGNSA. The CDR3 sequence is 15 residues long. CDR3 loop: CASSTTSYWAGEQYF.

The rearrangement joins TRBV12-3 or TRBV12-4 to TRBJ2-3; TCRdb's assignment of TRBD2 cannot be checked, as there is no DNA. The CDR3 is 15 residues long. The CDR3 loop reads CASSFRRGGWDTQYF.

The V gene is TRBV5-5, the J gene TRBJ1-4; TCRdb calls TRBD1, which cannot be checked without DNA. This CDR3 has 15 amino acids. Germline V gene sequence: CDR1 SGHKS, CDR2 YYEKEE (reference sequence). CDR3 protein: CASSPGTGGREKLFF.

The V and J genes are TRBV5-1 and TRBJ2-2; checking the TCRdb D call of TRBD1 is not possible without DNA. The CDR3 totals 19 residues. Germline CDR1 is SGHRS and CDR2 is YFSETQ. CDR3 sequence: CASSLAPGAAESATGELFF.

The chain links TRBV4-1 to TRBJ2-5; the TRBD2 assignment by TCRdb is unverifiable without DNA. CDR1 and CDR2 (germline): MGHRA, YSYEKL. There are 15 residues in the CDR3. This CDR3 reads CASSPTGTRGETQYF.

CDR3: CASSQGQGGYTF. V and J are TRBV3-1 and TRBJ1-2; TCRdb calls TRBD1, which cannot be checked without DNA. The CDR3 has 12 residues. CDR1 is LGHDT and CDR2 is YNNKEL in the germline V gene (reference sequence).

This chain uses TRBV11-1 with TRBJ2-3; lacking DNA, the TRBD2 call made by TCRdb goes unchecked. Germline loops: CDR1 SGHAT, CDR2 FQDESV (reference sequence). This CDR3 has 18 amino acids. CDR3 loop: CASSLPSGGPRRGDTQYF.

The chain uses TRBV20-1 and TRBJ1-3; TCRdb's D call of TRBD1 is untestable without DNA. Germline V CDR1 and CDR2: DFQATT, SNEGSKA (reference sequence). The CDR3 is 17 residues long. This CDR3 reads CSARLEGGLVSGNTIYF.

The chain links TRBV7-6 to TRBJ2-7; absent DNA, TCRdb's TRBD1 call cannot be checked. Germline V gives CDR1 SGHVS, CDR2 FNYEAQ. The CDR3 is made up of 16 amino acids. The CDR3 protein is CASSLGGQTDSYEQYF.